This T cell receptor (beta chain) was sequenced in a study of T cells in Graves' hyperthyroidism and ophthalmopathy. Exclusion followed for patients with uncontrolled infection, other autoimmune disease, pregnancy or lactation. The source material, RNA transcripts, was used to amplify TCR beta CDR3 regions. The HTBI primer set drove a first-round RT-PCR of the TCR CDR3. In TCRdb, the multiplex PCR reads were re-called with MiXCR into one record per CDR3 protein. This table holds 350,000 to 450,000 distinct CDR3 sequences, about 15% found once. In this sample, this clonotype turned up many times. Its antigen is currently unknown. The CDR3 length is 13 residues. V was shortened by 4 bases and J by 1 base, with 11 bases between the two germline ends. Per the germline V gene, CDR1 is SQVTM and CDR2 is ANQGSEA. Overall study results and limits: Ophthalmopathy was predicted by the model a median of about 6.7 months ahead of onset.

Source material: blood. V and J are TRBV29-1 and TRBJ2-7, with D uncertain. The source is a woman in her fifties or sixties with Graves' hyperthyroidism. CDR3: CSVGTGGSYEQYF. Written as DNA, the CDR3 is TGCAGCGTTGGGACGGGCGGATCCTACGAGCAGTACTTC.